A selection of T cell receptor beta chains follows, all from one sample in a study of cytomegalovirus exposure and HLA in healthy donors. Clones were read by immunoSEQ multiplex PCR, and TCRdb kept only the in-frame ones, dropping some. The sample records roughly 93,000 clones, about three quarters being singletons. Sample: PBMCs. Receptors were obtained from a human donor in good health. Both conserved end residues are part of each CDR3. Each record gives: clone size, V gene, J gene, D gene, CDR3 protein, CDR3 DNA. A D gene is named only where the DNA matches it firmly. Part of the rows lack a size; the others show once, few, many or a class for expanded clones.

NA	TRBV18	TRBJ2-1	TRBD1	CASSLRDRVLGDNEQFF	TGTGCCAGCTCACTCCGGGACAGGGTTTTAGGGGACAATGAGCAGTTCTTC
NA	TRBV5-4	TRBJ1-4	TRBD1	CASSPPGQGGEKLFF	TGTGCCAGCAGCCCACCGGGACAGGGGGGTGAAAAACTGTTTTTT
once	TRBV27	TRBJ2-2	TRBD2	CASSSGLAGAVGELFF	TGTGCCAGCAGTTCAGGACTAGCGGGAGCGGTCGGGGAGCTGTTTTTT
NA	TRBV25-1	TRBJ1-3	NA	CASRETGFGNTIYF	TGTGCCAGCAGGGAAACAGGGTTCGGAAACACCATATATTTT
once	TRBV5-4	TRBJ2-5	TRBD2	CASSSSGIKETQYF	TGTGCCAGCAGCTCTAGCGGGATAAAAGAGACCCAGTACTTC
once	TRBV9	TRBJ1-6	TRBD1	CASSGGLQGANSPLHF	TGTGCCAGCAGCGGAGGCCTTCAGGGGGCGAATTCACCCCTCCACTTT
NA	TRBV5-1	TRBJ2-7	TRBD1	CASSFTGGSYEQYF	TGCGCCAGCAGCTTTACAGGGGGCTCCTACGAGCAGTACTTC
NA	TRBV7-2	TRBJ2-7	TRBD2	CASNLGTSGFYEQYF	TGTGCCAGCAACCTAGGGACTAGCGGATTTTACGAGCAGTACTTC
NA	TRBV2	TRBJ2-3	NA	CASREPSDTQYF	TGTGCCAGCAGGGAACCCTCAGATACGCAGTATTTT
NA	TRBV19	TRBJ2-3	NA	CASSIATSLQYF	TGTGCCAGTAGTATAGCGACATCCCTCCAGTATTTT
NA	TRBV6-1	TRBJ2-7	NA	CASSDGGGPYEQYF	TGTGCCAGCAGTGATGGAGGGGGCCCCTACGAGCAGTACTTC
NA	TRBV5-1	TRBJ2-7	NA	CASSPPSYEQYF	TGCGCCAGCAGTCCCCCTTCCTACGAGCAGTACTTC
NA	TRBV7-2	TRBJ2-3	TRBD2	CASSPGGDTQYF	TGTGCCAGCAGCCCGGGGGGGGATACGCAGTATTTT
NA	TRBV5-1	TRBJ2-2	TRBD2	CASSAGGSGELFF	TGCGCCAGCAGCGCGGGGGGGTCCGGGGAGCTGTTTTTT
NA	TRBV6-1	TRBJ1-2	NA	CASSRTEGRGYTF	TGTGCCAGCAGTAGGACGGAGGGAAGGGGCTACACCTTC
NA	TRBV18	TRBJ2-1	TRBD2	CASSPKVAGVIYNEQFF	TGTGCCAGCTCACCAAAGGTAGCGGGAGTCATATACAATGAGCAGTTCTTC
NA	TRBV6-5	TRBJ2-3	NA	CASSYSAGTTQYF	TGTGCCAGCAGTTACTCTGCGGGGACCACGCAGTATTTT
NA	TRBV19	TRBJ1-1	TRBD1	CASSIDPGTGRTEAFF	TGTGCCAGTAGTATAGATCCCGGGACAGGGCGTACTGAAGCTTTCTTT
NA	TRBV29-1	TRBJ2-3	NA	CSVDVRGGIDTQYF	TGCAGCGTTGATGTACGAGGGGGTATCGATACGCAGTATTTT
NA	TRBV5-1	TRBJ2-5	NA	CASSLVLGETQYF	TGCGCCAGCAGCTTGGTACTAGGGGAGACCCAGTACTTC
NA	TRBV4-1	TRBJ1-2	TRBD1	CASSPRDRDNYGYTF	TGCGCCAGCAGCCCACGGGACAGGGATAACTATGGCTACACCTTC
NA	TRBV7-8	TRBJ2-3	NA	CASSLVGTYTDTQYF	TGTGCCAGCAGCTTAGTAGGGACTTACACAGATACGCAGTATTTT
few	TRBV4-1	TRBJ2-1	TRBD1	CASSQPVTGTANEQFF	TGCGCCAGCAGCCAGCCTGTTACCGGGACAGCAAATGAGCAGTTCTTC
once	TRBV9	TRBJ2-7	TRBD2	CASSKNPAGPTYEQYF	TGTGCCAGCAGCAAAAACCCAGCGGGGCCGACCTACGAGCAGTACTTC
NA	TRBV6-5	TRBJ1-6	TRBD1	CASSPGQGYSPLHF	TGTGCCAGCAGCCCGGGACAGGGGTATTCACCCCTCCACTTT
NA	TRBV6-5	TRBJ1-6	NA	CASSYGQQAPLHF	TGTGCCAGCAGTTACGGACAGCAGGCGCCCCTCCACTTT
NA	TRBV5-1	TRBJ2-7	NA	CASSFGSYEQYF	TGCGCCAGCAGCTTCGGTAGCTACGAGCAGTACTTC
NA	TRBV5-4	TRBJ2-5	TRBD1	CASSQYTGGFQETQYF	TGTGCCAGCAGCCAATATACAGGGGGCTTCCAAGAGACCCAGTACTTC
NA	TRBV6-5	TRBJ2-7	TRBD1	CASSRQTGVGEQYF	TGTGCCAGCAGCCGGCAGACAGGGGTTGGCGAGCAGTACTTC
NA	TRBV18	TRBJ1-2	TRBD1	CASSPGTGANYGYTF	TGTGCCAGCTCCCCCGGGACAGGGGCAAACTATGGCTACACCTTC
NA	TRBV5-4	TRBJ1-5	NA	CASSLDPLRRQPQHF	TGTGCCAGCAGCTTGGATCCTTTGCGGCGTCAGCCCCAGCATTTT